The rows below give T cell receptor beta chains drawn from one sample of a study of cytomegalovirus exposure and HLA in healthy donors. TCRdb's copy holds only in-frame clones and misses some; the assay was immunoSEQ multiplex PCR. Of under 150,000 clones in the sample, about three fifths were seen once. The sequenced sample consisted of PBMCs. All receptors come from a man aged 35-49 years in good health and CMV-seropositive. The CDR3 runs from the conserved cysteine through the conserved F or W. D genes are given only for firm matches. For some rows the clone size is stated as once, few or many, or as a class when expanded; others skip it.

TRBV29-1,-,-,CSVGLSINEQFF
TRBV5-6,-,-,CASSSLDAYGYTF
TRBV5-6,-,TRBD1,CASSYGDRGQPEAFF
TRBV2,-,-,CASRGRDRLLIF
TRBV4-2,-,TRBD1,CASSQATGGVEKLFF
TRBV7-8,-,-,CASSLELGGEQYF
TRBV9,-,TRBD1,CASSALTGDGYTF
TRBV7-9,-,TRBD2,CASSITGTSGYYEQYF
TRBV7-2,few,-,CASSLVQSGYSAF
TRBV30,-,-,CAWSVLTFVNSPLHF